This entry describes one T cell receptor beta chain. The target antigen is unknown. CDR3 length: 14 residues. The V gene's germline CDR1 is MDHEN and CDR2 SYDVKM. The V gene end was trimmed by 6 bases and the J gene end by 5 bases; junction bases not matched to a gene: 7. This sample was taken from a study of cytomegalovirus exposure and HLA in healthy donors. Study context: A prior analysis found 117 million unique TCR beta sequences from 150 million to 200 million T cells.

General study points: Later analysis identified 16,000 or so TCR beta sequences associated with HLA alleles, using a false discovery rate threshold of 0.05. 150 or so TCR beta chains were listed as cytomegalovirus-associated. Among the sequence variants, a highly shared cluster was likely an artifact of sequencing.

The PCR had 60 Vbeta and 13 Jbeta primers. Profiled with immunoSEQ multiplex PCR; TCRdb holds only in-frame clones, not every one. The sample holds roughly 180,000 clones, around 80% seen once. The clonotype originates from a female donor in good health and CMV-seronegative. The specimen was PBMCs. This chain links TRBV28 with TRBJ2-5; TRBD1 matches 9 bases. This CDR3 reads CASRVQGARETQYF. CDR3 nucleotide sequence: TGTGCCAGCAGGGTACAGGGGGCGCGGGAGACCCAGTACTTC. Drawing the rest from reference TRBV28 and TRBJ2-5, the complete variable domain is DVKVTQSSRYLVKRTGEKVFLECVQDMDHENMFWYRQDPGLGLRLIYFSYDVKMKEKGDIPEGYSVSREKKERFSLILESASTNQTSMYLCASRVQGARETQYFGPGTRLLVL.